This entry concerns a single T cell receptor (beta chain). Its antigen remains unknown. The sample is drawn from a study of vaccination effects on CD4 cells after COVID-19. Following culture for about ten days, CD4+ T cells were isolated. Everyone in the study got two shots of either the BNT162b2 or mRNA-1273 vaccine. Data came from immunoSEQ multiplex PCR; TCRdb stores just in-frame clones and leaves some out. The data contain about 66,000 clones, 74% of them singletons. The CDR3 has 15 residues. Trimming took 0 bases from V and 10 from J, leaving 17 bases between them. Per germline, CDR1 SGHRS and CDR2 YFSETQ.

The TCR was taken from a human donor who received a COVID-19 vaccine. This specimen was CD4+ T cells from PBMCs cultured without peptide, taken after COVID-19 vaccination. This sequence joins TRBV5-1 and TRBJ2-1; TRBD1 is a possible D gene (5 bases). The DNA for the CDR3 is TGCGCCAGCAGCTTGGTTGGGGTCCTGGGGCCGGAGCAGTTCTTC. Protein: CASSLVGVLGPEQFF.